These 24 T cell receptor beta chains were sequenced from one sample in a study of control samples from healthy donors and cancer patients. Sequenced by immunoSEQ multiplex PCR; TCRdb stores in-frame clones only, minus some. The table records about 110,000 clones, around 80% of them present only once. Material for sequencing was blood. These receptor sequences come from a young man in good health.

The CDR3 nucleotides are TGCGCCAGCAGCCAAGGAGGTGATACGCAGTATTTT. Its protein product is CASSQGGDTQYF. The chain has TRBV4-1 and TRBJ2-3, with D hard to call. The germline V gene has CDR1 MGHRA and CDR2 YSYEKL. Trimming took 1 base from V and 6 from J, leaving 5 bases between them. This CDR3 is built from 12 residues.

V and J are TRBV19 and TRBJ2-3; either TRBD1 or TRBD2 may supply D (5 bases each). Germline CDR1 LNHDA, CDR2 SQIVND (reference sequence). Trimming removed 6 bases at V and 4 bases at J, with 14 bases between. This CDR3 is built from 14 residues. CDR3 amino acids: CASSLVGGADTQYF. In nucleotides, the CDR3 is TGTGCCAGTAGCTTGGTTGGGGGAGCAGATACGCAGTATTTT.

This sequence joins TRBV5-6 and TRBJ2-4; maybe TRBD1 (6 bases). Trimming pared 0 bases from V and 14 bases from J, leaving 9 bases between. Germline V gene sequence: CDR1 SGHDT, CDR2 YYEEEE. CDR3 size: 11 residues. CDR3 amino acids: CASSLDRVEYF. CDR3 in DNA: TGTGCCAGCAGCTTGGACAGGGTAGAGTACTTC.

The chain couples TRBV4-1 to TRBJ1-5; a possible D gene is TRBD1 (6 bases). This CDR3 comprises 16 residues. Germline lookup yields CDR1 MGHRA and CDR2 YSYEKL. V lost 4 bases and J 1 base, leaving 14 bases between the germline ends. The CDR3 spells CASSPLGGGSNQPQHF. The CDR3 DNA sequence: TGCGCCAGCAGCCCCCTTGGAGGGGGAAGCAATCAGCCCCAGCATTTT.

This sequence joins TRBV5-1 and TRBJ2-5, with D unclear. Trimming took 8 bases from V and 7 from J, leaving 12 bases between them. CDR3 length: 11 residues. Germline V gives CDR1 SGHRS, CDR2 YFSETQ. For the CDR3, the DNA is TGCGCCAGTTACTCTGAAGGGACCCAGTACTTC. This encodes CASYSEGTQYF. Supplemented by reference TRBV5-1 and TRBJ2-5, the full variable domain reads KAGVTQTPRYLIKTRGQQVTLSCSPISGHRSVSWYQQTPGQGLQFLFEYFSETQRNKGNFPGRFSGRQFSNSRSEMNVSTLELGDSALYLCASYSEGTQYFGPGTRLLVL.

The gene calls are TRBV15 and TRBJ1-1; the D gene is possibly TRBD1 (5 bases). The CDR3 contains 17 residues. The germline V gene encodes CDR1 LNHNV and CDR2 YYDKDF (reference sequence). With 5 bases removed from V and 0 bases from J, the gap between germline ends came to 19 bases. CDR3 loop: CATSPLRAGRLNTEAFF. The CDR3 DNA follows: TGTGCCACCAGCCCTTTGAGGGCGGGACGGCTGAACACTGAAGCTTTCTTT. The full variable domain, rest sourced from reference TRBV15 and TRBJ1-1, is DAMVIQNPRYQVTQFGKPVTLSCSQTLNHNVMYWYQQKSSQAPKLLFHYYDKDFNNEADTPDNFQSRRPNTSFCFLDIRSPGLGDTAMYLCATSPLRAGRLNTEAFFGQGTRLTVV.

CDR3 amino acids: CAISQGPGEQYV. CDR3 bases: TGTGCCATCTCACAGGGACCCGGGGAGCAGTACGTC. This rearrangement joins TRBV10-3 to TRBJ2-7; TRBD1 is a possible D gene (6 bases). Trimming cost V 8 bases and J 7 bases, with 15 bases left between them. The germline V gene encodes CDR1 ENHRY and CDR2 SYGVKD. The CDR3 runs to 12 residues.

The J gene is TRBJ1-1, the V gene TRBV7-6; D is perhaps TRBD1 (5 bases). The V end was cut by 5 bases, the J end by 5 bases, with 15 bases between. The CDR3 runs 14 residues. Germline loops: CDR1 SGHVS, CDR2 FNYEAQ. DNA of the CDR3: TGTGCCAGCAGCCCCCGGGACGGAGAGACTGAAGCTTTCTTT. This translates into CASSPRDGETEAFF.

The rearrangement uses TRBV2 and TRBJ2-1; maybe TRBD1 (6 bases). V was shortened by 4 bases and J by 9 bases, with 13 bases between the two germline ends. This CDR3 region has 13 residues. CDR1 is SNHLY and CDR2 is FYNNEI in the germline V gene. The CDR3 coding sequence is TGTGCCAGCAGTGCGGACAGTTGGAGTGAGCAGTTCTTC. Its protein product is CASSADSWSEQFF.

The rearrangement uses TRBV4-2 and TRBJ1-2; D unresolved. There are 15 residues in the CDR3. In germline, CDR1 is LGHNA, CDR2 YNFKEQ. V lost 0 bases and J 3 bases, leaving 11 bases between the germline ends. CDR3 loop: CASSQEGDIYYGYTF. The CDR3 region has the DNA TGTGCCAGCAGCCAAGAGGGTGACATCTACTATGGCTACACCTTC.

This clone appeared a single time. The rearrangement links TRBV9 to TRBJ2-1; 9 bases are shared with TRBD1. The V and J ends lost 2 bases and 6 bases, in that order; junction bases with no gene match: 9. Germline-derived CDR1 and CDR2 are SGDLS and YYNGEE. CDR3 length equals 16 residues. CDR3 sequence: CASSVATGGEVNEQFF. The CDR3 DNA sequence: TGTGCCAGCAGCGTCGCTACAGGGGGCGAGGTCAATGAGCAGTTCTTC.

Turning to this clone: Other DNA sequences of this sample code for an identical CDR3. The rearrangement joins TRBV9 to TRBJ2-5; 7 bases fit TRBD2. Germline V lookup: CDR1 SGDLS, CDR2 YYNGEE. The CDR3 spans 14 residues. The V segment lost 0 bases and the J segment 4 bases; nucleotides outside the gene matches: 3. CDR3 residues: CASSVGGGGETQYF. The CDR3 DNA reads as TGTGCCAGCAGCGTAGGCGGGGGAGGAGAGACCCAGTACTTC.

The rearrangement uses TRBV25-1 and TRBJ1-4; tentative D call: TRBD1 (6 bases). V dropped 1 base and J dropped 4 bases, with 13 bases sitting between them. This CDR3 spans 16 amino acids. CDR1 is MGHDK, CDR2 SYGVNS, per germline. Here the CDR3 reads CASSELATGINEKLFF. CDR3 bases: TGTGCCAGCAGTGAATTAGCGACAGGAATTAATGAAAAACTGTTTTTT. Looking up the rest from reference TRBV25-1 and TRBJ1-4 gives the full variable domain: EADIYQTPRYLVIGTGKKITLECSQTMGHDKMYWYQQDPGMELHLIHYSYGVNSTEKGDLSSESTVSRIRTEHFPLTLESARPSHTSQYLCASSELATGINEKLFFGSGTQLSVL.

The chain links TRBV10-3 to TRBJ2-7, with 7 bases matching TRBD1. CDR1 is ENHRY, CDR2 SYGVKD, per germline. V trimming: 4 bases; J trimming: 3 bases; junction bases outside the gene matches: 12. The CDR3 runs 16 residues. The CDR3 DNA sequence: TGTGCCATCAGTGCACTGTTGACAGGGAGATTCTACGAGCAGTACTTC. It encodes CAISALLTGRFYEQYF.

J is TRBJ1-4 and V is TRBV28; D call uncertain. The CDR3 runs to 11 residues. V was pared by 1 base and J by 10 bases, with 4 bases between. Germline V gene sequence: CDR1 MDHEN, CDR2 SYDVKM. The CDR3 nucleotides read TGTGCCAGCAGTTTATATGCAAAACTGTTTTTT. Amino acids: CASSLYAKLFF.

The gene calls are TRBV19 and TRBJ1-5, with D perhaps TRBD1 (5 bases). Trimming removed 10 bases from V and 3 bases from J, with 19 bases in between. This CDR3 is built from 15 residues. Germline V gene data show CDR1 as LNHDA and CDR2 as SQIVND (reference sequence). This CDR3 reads CATSPEGLYNQPQHF. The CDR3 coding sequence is TGTGCCACATCACCCGAGGGACTTTACAATCAGCCCCAGCATTTT.

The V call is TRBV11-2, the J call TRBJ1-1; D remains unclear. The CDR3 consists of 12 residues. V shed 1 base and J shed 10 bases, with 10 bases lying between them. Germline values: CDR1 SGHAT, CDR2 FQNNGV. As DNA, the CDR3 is TGTGCCAGCAGCTTAGGGGCCCGGAGAGCTTTCTTT. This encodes CASSLGARRAFF.

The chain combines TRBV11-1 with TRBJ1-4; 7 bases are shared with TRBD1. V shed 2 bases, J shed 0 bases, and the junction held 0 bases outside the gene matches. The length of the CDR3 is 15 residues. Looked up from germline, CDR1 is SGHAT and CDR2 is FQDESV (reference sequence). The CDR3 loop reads CASSLQGATNEKLFF. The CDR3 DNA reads TGTGCCAGCAGCTTACAGGGGGCAACTAATGAAAAACTGTTTTTT. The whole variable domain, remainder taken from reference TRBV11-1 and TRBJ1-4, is EAEVAQSPRYKITEKSQAVAFWCDPISGHATLYWYRQILGQGPELLVQFQDESVVDDSQLPKDRFSAERLKGVDSTLKIQPAELGDSAMYLCASSLQGATNEKLFFGSGTQLSVL.

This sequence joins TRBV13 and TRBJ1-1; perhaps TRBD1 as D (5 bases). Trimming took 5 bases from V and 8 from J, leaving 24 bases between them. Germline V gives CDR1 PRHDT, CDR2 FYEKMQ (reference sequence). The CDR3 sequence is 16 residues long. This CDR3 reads CASSPLSGSGPVEAFF. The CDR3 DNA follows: TGTGCCAGCAGCCCCCTATCGGGTTCAGGGCCCGTGGAAGCTTTCTTT.

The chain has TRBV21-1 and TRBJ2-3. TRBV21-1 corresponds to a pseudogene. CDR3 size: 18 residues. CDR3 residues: CASSKILWGRQYTDTQYF. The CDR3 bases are TGTGCCAGCAGCAAAATTTTGTGGGGACGACAGTACACAGATACGCAGTATTTT.

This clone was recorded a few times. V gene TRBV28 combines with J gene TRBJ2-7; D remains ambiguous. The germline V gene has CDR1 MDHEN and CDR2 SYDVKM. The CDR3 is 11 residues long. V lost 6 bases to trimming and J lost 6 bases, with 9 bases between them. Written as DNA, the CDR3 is TGTGCCAGCAGCCCTACTCGCGAGCAGTACTTC. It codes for CASSPTREQYF.

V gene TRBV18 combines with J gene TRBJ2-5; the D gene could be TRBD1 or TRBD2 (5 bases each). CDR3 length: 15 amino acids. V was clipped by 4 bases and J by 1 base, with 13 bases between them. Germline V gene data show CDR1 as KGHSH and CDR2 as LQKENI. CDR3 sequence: CASSLPGRSQETQYF. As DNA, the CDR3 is TGTGCCAGCTCACTCCCGGGACGGAGCCAAGAGACCCAGTACTTC. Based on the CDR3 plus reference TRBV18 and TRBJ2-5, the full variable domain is NAGVMQNPRHLVRRRGQEARLRCSPMKGHSHVYWYRQLPEEGLKFMVYLQKENIIDESGMPKERFSAEFPKEGPSILRIQQVVRGDSAAYFCASSLPGRSQETQYFGPGTRLLVL.

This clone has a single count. CDR3 nucleotide sequence: TGTGCCAGCAGCTTAGGCGGCGGGGAGCTGTTTTTT. As protein: CASSLGGGELFF. The chain combines TRBV13 with TRBJ2-2; D ambiguous. Trimming shortened V by 0 bases and J by 7 bases, and 3 bases separated the two germline ends. Looked up from germline, CDR1 is PRHDT and CDR2 is FYEKMQ (reference sequence). The length of the CDR3 is 12 residues.

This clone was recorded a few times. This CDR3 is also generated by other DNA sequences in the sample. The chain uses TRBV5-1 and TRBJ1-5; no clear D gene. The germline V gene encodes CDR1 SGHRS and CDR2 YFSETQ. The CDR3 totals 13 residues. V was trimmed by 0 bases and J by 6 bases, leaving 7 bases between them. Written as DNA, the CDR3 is TGCGCCAGCAGCTTGGAAGGTCGTCAGCCCCAGCATTTT. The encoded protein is CASSLEGRQPQHF. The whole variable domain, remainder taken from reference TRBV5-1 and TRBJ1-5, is KAGVTQTPRYLIKTRGQQVTLSCSPISGHRSVSWYQQTPGQGLQFLFEYFSETQRNKGNFPGRFSGRQFSNSRSEMNVSTLELGDSALYLCASSLEGRQPQHFGDGTRLSIL.